These 10 T cell receptor beta chains originate from one sample sequenced in a study of cytomegalovirus exposure and HLA in healthy donors. The primer mix had 60 Vbeta and 13 Jbeta primers. TCRdb's copy holds only in-frame clones and misses some; the assay was immunoSEQ multiplex PCR. The sample contains about 140,000 clones, approximately 82% of which appear only once. The specimen sequenced was PBMCs. The receptors shown here come from a man aged 25-45 years in good health and CMV-seropositive.

This chain joins TRBV7-7 and TRBJ2-5; 7 bases are a match to TRBD1. The junction had 11 bases not matched to a gene; V was cut back by 4 bases and J by 6 bases. The CDR3 loop spans 15 amino acids. CDR1 is SSHAT, CDR2 FNYEAQ, per germline (reference sequence). CDR3 DNA: TGTGCCAGCAGCTCCGAGACAGGGTTTGGAAAGACCCAGTACTTC. Translating gives CASSSETGFGKTQYF.

The chain combines TRBV7-8 with TRBJ1-1, with D possibly matching TRBD1 (5 bases). This CDR3 has 16 amino acids. Germline lookup yields CDR1 SGHVS and CDR2 FQNEAQ. Between the trimmed V and J ends, which lost 2 bases and 1 base, there was a span of 14 bases. CDR3 sequence reads: CASSLRRQFTNTEAFF. The CDR3 bases are TGTGCCAGCAGCTTAAGAAGACAGTTTACGAACACTGAAGCTTTCTTT.

The chain couples TRBV9 to TRBJ2-7, with D tentatively TRBD2 (5 bases). CDR1 is SGDLS and CDR2 is YYNGEE in the germline V gene. Trimming cost V 0 bases and J 3 bases, with 10 bases left between them. CDR3 length: 14 residues. CDR3 region: CASSVGEWGYEQYF. The CDR3 bases are TGTGCCAGCAGCGTAGGGGAGTGGGGCTACGAGCAGTACTTC.

This chain connects TRBV11-2 to TRBJ1-2; TRBD1 agrees at 10 bases. Per germline, CDR1 SGHAT and CDR2 FQNNGV. After removal of 4 bases from V and 8 bases from J, the junction contained 7 bases not matched to a gene. This CDR3 comprises 14 residues. In nucleotides, the CDR3 is TGTGCCAGCAGCTCGGGGACAGGGGCTGACGGCTACACCTTC. It yields the protein CASSSGTGADGYTF.

Here the CDR3 DNA reads TGTGCCTGGAGTACAGGACAGGGGGAGAGCATCGGCTACACCTTC. Protein: CAWSTGQGESIGYTF. The chain is built from TRBV30 and TRBJ1-2, with TRBD1 identical over 10 bases. CDR1 is GTSNPN and CDR2 is SVGIG in the germline V gene (reference sequence). CDR3 size: 15 residues. J lost 8 bases, V lost 2 bases, and 11 bases had no gene match.

The chain carries TRBV10-2 and TRBJ1-4; perhaps TRBD1 as D (6 bases). The CDR3 length is 13 residues. V lost 6 bases to trimming and J lost 5 bases, with 10 bases between them. Germline V gene sequence: CDR1 WSHSY, CDR2 SAAADI. The DNA of the CDR3 is TGCGCCAGCAGCTCCGACAGGAATGAAAAACTGTTTTTT. Its translation: CASSSDRNEKLFF.

This chain uses TRBV5-4 with TRBJ1-6, with D possibly matching TRBD1 (5 bases). Germline V gene sequence: CDR1 SGHNT, CDR2 YYREEE (reference sequence). Trimming took 0 bases from V and 9 from J, leaving 16 bases between them. The CDR3 consists of 16 residues. The CDR3 DNA is TGTGCCAGCAGCTTGGCCGCTAGGACACCCGGTTCACCCCTCCACTTT. It specifies CASSLAARTPGSPLHF.

This clone showed up just once. This rearrangement joins TRBV7-4 to TRBJ2-3; 11 bases agree with TRBD1. This CDR3 has 17 residues. CDR1 and CDR2 (germline): SGHVT, SQSDAQ. V was pared by 4 bases and J by 0 bases, with 6 bases of the junction left unmatched. The CDR3 loop is CASSSGQGDRSTDTQYF. As DNA, the CDR3 is TGTGCCAGCAGCTCGGGACAGGGGGATCGTAGCACAGATACGCAGTATTTT.

This rearrangement joins TRBV5-1 to TRBJ2-2; 7 bases align to TRBD1. V trimming: 3 bases; J trimming: 2 bases; junction bases outside the gene matches: 7. This CDR3 region has 16 residues. Germline V CDR1 and CDR2: SGHRS, YFSETQ. The CDR3 nucleotides read TGCGCCAGCAGCTACACAGGGGCGGAAAACACCGGGGAGCTGTTTTTT. Its protein product is CASSYTGAENTGELFF.

The J gene is TRBJ1-6, the V gene TRBV19; D is unresolved. The CDR3 spans 15 residues. CDR1 and CDR2 from the germline V gene are LNHDA and SQIVND (reference sequence). Trimming took off 0 bases at V and 8 bases at J, with 11 bases between the two ends. This chain's CDR3 is CASSIDWADYSPLHF. The CDR3 bases are TGTGCCAGTAGTATAGATTGGGCAGATTATTCACCCCTCCACTTT. The full variable domain, with the rest looked up from reference TRBV19 and TRBJ1-6, is DGGITQSPKYLFRKEGQNVTLSCEQNLNHDAMYWYRQDPGQGLRLIYYSQIVNDFQKGDIAEGYSVSREKKESFPLTVTSAQKNPTAFYLCASSIDWADYSPLHFGNGTRLTVT.